This T cell receptor beta chain was recovered during a study of T-cell reconstitution after alpha-beta-depleted transplantation in children. This CDR3 is built from 15 residues. V dropped 9 bases and J dropped 2; count of bases not matched to a gene: 11. The V gene's germline CDR1 is MNHNS and CDR2 SASEGT. This sample's TCRbeta library carried unique molecular identifier barcodes. TCRdb independently ran MiXCR on the PCR reads; one entry per CDR3 protein. Here the sample spans about 400,000 distinct CDR3 sequences, roughly 14% being singletons. Sample: PBMCs, taken from the stem cell graft. This chain joins TRBV6-1 and TRBJ2-3, with TRBD2 identical over 7 bases. This clonotype was sampled from a human donor who donated a stem cell graft to a child with Fanconi anemia. CDR3 sequence reads: CASSTLSGVTDTQYF. The DNA of the CDR3 is TGTGCCAGTTCTACCCTCAGCGGGGTCACAGATACGCAGTATTTT.